This TCR beta chain is from a study of blood T cell repertoires in COVID-19. Study summary: Both acute and convalescent COVID-19 samples were obtained from the United States, Italy and Spain. PBMCs, B-cell-depleted T cells, or T cells provided the cDNA or gDNA that made up the material.

Clones were read by immunoSEQ multiplex PCR, and TCRdb kept only the in-frame ones, dropping some. This sample has approximately 430,000 clones, with about nine tenths found just once. Between the trimmed V and J ends, which lost 3 bases and 9 bases, there was a span of 18 bases. The CDR3 contains 16 residues. Germline assignment: CDR1 MNHNS and CDR2 SASEGT. The chain couples TRBV6-1 to TRBJ1-6; D is perhaps TRBD1 (6 bases). The sequence came from a woman between 25 and 40 years old with active or convalescent COVID-19. Sequencing used peripheral blood. Written as DNA, the CDR3 is TGTGCCAGCAGTGAGTCTGACAGGTTTGGTAGTTCACCCCTCCACTTT. Its protein is CASSESDRFGSSPLHF.